The source of this T cell receptor (beta chain) is a study of OX40 agonist ivuxolimab in advanced cancers. Assay: immunoSEQ multiplex PCR; the TCRdb copy retains only in-frame clones and omits some. Here the sample spans about 14,000 clones, approximately 80% being singletons. General study results and limits: At doses 0.1 to 3.0 mg/kg, CD4+ and CD8+ clones expanded.

This clone was seen just once. What it binds is unknown. The sample consisted of CD4+ or CD8+ T cells sorted from blood, taken in a trial of the OX40 agonist ivuxolimab. The sequence came from an adult with an advanced solid tumor such as melanoma, head and neck, liver or kidney cancer.

Here the CDR3 reads CATLSLTSGGANTGELFF. CDR3 in DNA: TGTGCCACCCTCAGTTTAACATCGGGAGGGGCGAACACCGGGGAGCTGTTTTTT. The chain uses TRBV27 and TRBJ2-2; 8 positions match TRBD2. CDR1 MNHEY and CDR2 SMNVEV come from the germline V gene (reference sequence). Trimming removed 10 bases from V and 0 bases from J; junction bases left unmatched: 16. The CDR3 spans 18 residues.